This T cell receptor beta chain was identified in a study of blood T cell repertoires in COVID-19. Study background: Donors in the United States, Italy and Spain gave samples during acute or convalescent COVID-19. PBMCs, B-cell-depleted T cells, or T cells were the source of the cDNA or gDNA that made up the material.

In the original processing: Using reference gene primer amplification, nucleated cell counts were estimated. Produced via immunoSEQ multiplex PCR; TCRdb's table is partial and in-frame only. Clone size and V and J calls were adopted from that table, with D and trimming inferred from the DNA. The data contain around 170,000 clones, 84% of them seen just once; the ten biggest clones take up roughly 14%. Germline assignment: CDR1 SGHNT and CDR2 YYREEE (reference sequence). The CDR3 length is 15 residues. After removal of 0 bases from V and 10 bases from J, the junction contained 6 bases not matched to a gene.

The sample taken for sequencing was peripheral blood. The rearrangement links TRBV5-4 to TRBJ1-6; 8 bases align to TRBD1. The TCR originated in a man aged 18-30 years with active or convalescent COVID-19. CDR3 nucleotides: TGTGCCAGCAGCTTGGGACAGGGGTCAGGATCACCCCTCCACTTT. This encodes CASSLGQGSGSPLHF. The whole variable domain, remainder taken from reference TRBV5-4 and TRBJ1-6, is ETGVTQSPTHLIKTRGQQVTLRCSSQSGHNTVSWYQQALGQGPQFIFQYYREEENGRGNFPPRFSGLQFPNYSSELNVNALELDDSALYLCASSLGQGSGSPLHFGNGTRLTVT.